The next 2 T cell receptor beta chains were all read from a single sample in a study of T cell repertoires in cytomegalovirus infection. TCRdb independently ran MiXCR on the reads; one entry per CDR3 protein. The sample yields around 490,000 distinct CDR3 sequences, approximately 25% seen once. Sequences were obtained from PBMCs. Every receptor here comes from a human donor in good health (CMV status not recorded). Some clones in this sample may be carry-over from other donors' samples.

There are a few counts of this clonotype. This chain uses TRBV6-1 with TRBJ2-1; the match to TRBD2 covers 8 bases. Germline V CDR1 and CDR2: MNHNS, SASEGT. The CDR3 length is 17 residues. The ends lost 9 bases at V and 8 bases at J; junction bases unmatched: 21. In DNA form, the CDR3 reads TGTGCCAGTATTAGGGGAGATACGGCGGGGGGATACTATGAGCAGTTCTTC. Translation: CASIRGDTAGGYYEQFF.

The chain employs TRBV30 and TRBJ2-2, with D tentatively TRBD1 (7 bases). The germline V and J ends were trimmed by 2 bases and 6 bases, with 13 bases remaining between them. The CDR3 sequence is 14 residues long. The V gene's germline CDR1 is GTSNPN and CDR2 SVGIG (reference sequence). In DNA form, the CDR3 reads TGTGCCTGGAGTCTCCAGGGGGGAGCCGGGGAGCTGTTTTTT. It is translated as CAWSLQGGAGELFF.